The 22 T cell receptor beta chains below were found in one sample sequenced in a study of shared clonotypes between healthy human individuals. Some clones are missing from TCRdb's copy, which holds only in-frame ones; the method was immunoSEQ multiplex PCR. Of under 600,000 clones in the sample, approximately 79% are singletons; the top ten hold under 15%. Sequenced material: PBMCs. Receptors were obtained from a woman in her forties in good health. Some clones in this sample may be carry-over from other donors' samples.

J is TRBJ2-4 and V is TRBV4-1, with 13 bases matching TRBD2. The CDR3 is 18 residues long. Germline V gene lookup returns CDR1 MGHRA and CDR2 YSYEKL. Germline trimming cut 4 bases from V and 8 bases from J; bases unmatched to any gene: 14. This CDR3 is CASSPWTSGRRLGDIQYF. In DNA form, the CDR3 reads TGCGCCAGCAGCCCGTGGACTAGCGGGAGAAGGTTAGGGGACATTCAGTACTTC.

In regard to this clone: This sample includes further DNA sequences coding for the same CDR3. The chain links TRBV18 to TRBJ1-1, with D perhaps matching TRBD1 (5 bases). This CDR3 region has 14 residues. From germline, CDR1 is KGHSH and CDR2 LQKENI. With 2 bases removed from V and 2 bases from J, the gap between germline ends came to 9 bases. The CDR3 reads CASSPGTANTEAFF. The CDR3 coding sequence is TGTGCCAGCTCACCAGGGACGGCTAACACTGAAGCTTTCTTT.

The chain recombines TRBV5-4 with TRBJ2-7; 7 nucleotides agree with TRBD1. Per germline, CDR1 SGHNT and CDR2 YYREEE (reference sequence). Trimming at V came to 0 bases and at J to 3 bases, leaving 3 bases not matched to a gene. The CDR3 extends over 14 amino acids. DNA of the CDR3: TGTGCCAGCAGCTTGGTCGACAGGGTCTACGAGCAGTACTTC. Translating gives CASSLVDRVYEQYF. Together with reference TRBV5-4 and TRBJ2-7, the CDR3 gives the full variable domain: ETGVTQSPTHLIKTRGQQVTLRCSSQSGHNTVSWYQQALGQGPQFIFQYYREEENGRGNFPPRFSGLQFPNYSSELNVNALELDDSALYLCASSLVDRVYEQYFGPGTRLTVT.

V and J are TRBV5-6 and TRBJ2-3, with D perhaps matching TRBD2 (5 bases). Germline V gene sequence: CDR1 SGHDT, CDR2 YYEEEE. Trimming took 0 bases from V and 3 from J, leaving 8 bases between them. This CDR3 comprises 14 residues. This chain's CDR3 is CASSLGLATDTQYF. CDR3 coding DNA: TGTGCCAGCAGCTTGGGGCTAGCAACAGATACGCAGTATTTT.

The V call is TRBV9, the J call TRBJ2-3; 9 bases align to TRBD2. The CDR3 runs to 15 residues. CDR1 SGDLS and CDR2 YYNGEE come from the germline V gene. J lost 1 base, V lost 0 bases, and 0 bases had no gene match. CDR3 DNA sequence: TGTGCCAGCAGCGTAGGCGGGAGGGGCACAGATACGCAGTATTTT. Its translation: CASSVGGRGTDTQYF.

This clone was counted only a few times. The chain links TRBV2 to TRBJ2-5; tentatively, D is TRBD1 (7 bases). Germline V gene data show CDR1 as SNHLY and CDR2 as FYNNEI. The CDR3 has 13 amino acids. Trimming shortened V by 7 bases and J by 4 bases, and 13 bases separated the two germline ends. The CDR3 DNA reads TGTGCCAGCATGCGGGACAGAGGAGAGACCCAGTACTTC. This encodes CASMRDRGETQYF. The whole variable domain, filled in from reference TRBV2 and TRBJ2-5, reads EPEVTQTPSHQVTQMGQEVILRCVPISNHLYFYWYRQILGQKVEFLVSFYNNEISEKSEIFDDQFSVERPDGSNFTLKIRSTKLEDSAMYFCASMRDRGETQYFGPGTRLLVL.

In DNA form, the CDR3 reads TGTGCCAGCAGCTTACGATTATCGGACAGGGTATCGCGAGCTTTCTTT. It specifies CASSLRLSDRVSRAFF. The J gene is TRBJ1-1, the V gene TRBV7-2; 8 nucleotides match TRBD1. J was trimmed by 10 bases and V by 2 bases; bases with no gene match: 15. The CDR3 runs 16 residues. Germline CDR1 is SGHTA and CDR2 is FQGNSA.

The chain joins TRBV5-4 to TRBJ2-7; TRBD2 matches 9 bases. The V gene's germline CDR1 is SGHNT and CDR2 YYREEE (reference sequence). V gave up 6 bases and J gave up 5 bases; unmatched junction bases: 9. The CDR3 is made up of 14 amino acids. CDR3 loop: CASILSGRNDEQYF. For the CDR3, the DNA is TGTGCCAGCATCCTAAGCGGGAGGAATGACGAGCAGTACTTC.

The chain uses TRBV6-4 and TRBJ2-3, with a tentative D call TRBD2 (6 bases). Trimming cost V 4 bases and J 4 bases, with 24 bases left between them. The CDR3 is 18 residues long. Germline V gene lookup returns CDR1 MRHNA and CDR2 SNTAGT. As DNA, the CDR3 is TGTGCCAGCAGTGTGGTCGGGCCCCAGGCGGGGTTCGCAGATACGCAGTATTTT. This codes for CASSVVGPQAGFADTQYF.

V usage is TRBV28 and J usage is TRBJ2-1, with 9 nucleotides matching TRBD2. With V trimmed by 6 bases and J by 7 bases, 13 bases remained unmatched. Per germline, CDR1 MDHEN and CDR2 SYDVKM. The CDR3 totals 16 residues. The CDR3 nucleotides read TGTGCCAGCAGCCGACTCAGGAGGACTAGCGCGAATGAGCAGTTCTTC. It translates to CASSRLRRTSANEQFF.

The V and J genes are TRBV7-3 and TRBJ2-7, with D perhaps matching TRBD1 (5 bases). Trimming left V 2 bases short and J 6 bases short, with 11 bases between. CDR1 and CDR2 (germline): SGHTA, FQGTGA. CDR3 size: 13 residues. DNA of the CDR3: TGTGCCAGCAGCTTACTCAGGGAAGGCGAGCAGTACTTC. Translating it yields CASSLLREGEQYF.

To note about this clone: A far bigger clonotype differs at one base, so this is likely a read error. Additional DNA sequences in this sample encode the identical CDR3. This chain uses TRBV7-2 with TRBJ1-1; a weak D match, TRBD1 (5 bases). CDR1 SGHTA and CDR2 FQGNSA come from the germline V gene. The CDR3 loop spans 13 amino acids. V lost 2 bases and J lost 3, with 7 bases in between. Written as DNA, the CDR3 is TGTGCCAGCAGCTTAAGCAGGGACACTGAAGCTTTCTTT. This codes for CASSLSRDTEAFF.

The gene calls are TRBV7-3 and TRBJ2-3, with 9 bases matching TRBD2. The CDR3 loop spans 17 amino acids. Germline CDR1 and CDR2: SGHTA and FQGTGA. With V trimmed by 5 bases and J by 4 bases, 13 bases remained unmatched. The chain's CDR3 is CASSRRVAGAGADTQYF. CDR3 nucleotides: TGTGCCAGCAGCCGGAGGGTAGCGGGAGCAGGGGCAGATACGCAGTATTTT.

The gene calls are TRBV5-1 and TRBJ2-3; D is unresolved. This CDR3 comprises 14 residues. V gave up 1 base and J gave up 5 bases, with 11 bases separating them. From germline, CDR1 is SGHRS and CDR2 YFSETQ. In DNA, the CDR3 is TGCGCCAGCAGCTTGCTGGTGGACGGAGATACGCAGTATTTT. It codes for CASSLLVDGDTQYF.

V gene TRBV30 combines with J gene TRBJ2-3; D may correspond to TRBD1 or TRBD2 (5 bases each). The CDR3 contains 14 residues. From germline, CDR1 is GTSNPN and CDR2 SVGIG (reference sequence). V was pared by 3 bases and J by 0 bases, with 10 bases between. The CDR3 DNA is TGTGCCTGGAGCGGGACCCAAAGCACAGATACGCAGTATTTT. Its protein is CAWSGTQSTDTQYF.

The rearrangement uses TRBV2 and TRBJ1-2; D is unclear. Germline V gene data show CDR1 as SNHLY and CDR2 as FYNNEI. With 7 bases removed from V and 5 bases from J, the gap between germline ends came to 14 bases. This CDR3 has 13 residues. CDR3: CASTPPPGYGYTF. CDR3 DNA sequence: TGTGCCAGCACCCCTCCGCCCGGGTATGGCTACACCTTC.

The chain uses TRBV9 and TRBJ1-2; no definite D call. V lost 3 bases and J 1 base, leaving 10 bases between the germline ends. CDR3 length: 14 amino acids. Per germline, CDR1 SGDLS and CDR2 YYNGEE. The CDR3 bases are TGTGCCAGCAGCGCGGACGGAAATAACTATGGCTACACCTTC. Amino acid sequence: CASSADGNNYGYTF.

The chain recombines TRBV6-5 with TRBJ2-1, with 7 bases matching TRBD2. With 5 bases clipped from V and 3 bases from J, the junction kept 4 bases outside the gene matches. The CDR3 loop spans 14 amino acids. Germline V CDR1 and CDR2: MNHEY, SVGAGI. This chain's CDR3 is CASSNRDYYNEQFF. The DNA of the CDR3 is TGTGCCAGCAGTAACCGGGACTACTACAATGAGCAGTTCTTC.

V is TRBV10-2 and J is TRBJ2-5; D is unresolved. The CDR3 loop spans 13 amino acids. Between the trimmed V and J ends, which lost 2 bases and 2 bases, there was a span of 6 bases. CDR1 and CDR2 from the germline V gene are WSHSY and SAAADI. CDR3 coding DNA: TGCGCCAGCAGTGAGGTCCATCAAGAGACCCAGTACTTC. Protein: CASSEVHQETQYF.

In this sample, this clone turned up a few times. The chain combines TRBV2 with TRBJ1-1; D not resolved. The V gene's germline CDR1 is SNHLY and CDR2 FYNNEI. The CDR3 covers 13 residues. Trimming took 0 bases from V and 5 from J, leaving 7 bases between them. CDR3 nucleotide sequence: TGTGCCAGCAGTGAAGCGGAGGGTACTGAAGCTTTCTTT. Its protein is CASSEAEGTEAFF.

The V and J genes are TRBV19 and TRBJ2-7; TRBD2 matches 9 bases. Germline V CDR1 and CDR2: LNHDA, SQIVND (reference sequence). The CDR3 runs to 17 residues. J gave up 9 bases and V 4 bases, and 19 bases lay outside the gene matches. The CDR3 loop reads CASSRTPGTSSSIGQYF. The CDR3 DNA reads as TGTGCCAGTAGTAGAACCCCCGGGACTAGCAGCAGTATCGGGCAGTACTTC.

Details on this clone: This specimen includes other DNA sequences encoding the same CDR3. The chain uses TRBV2 and TRBJ2-7; D is possibly TRBD1 or TRBD2 (7 bases each). Germline CDR1 SNHLY, CDR2 FYNNEI. The CDR3 has 14 amino acids. V was trimmed by 4 bases and J by 3 bases, leaving 13 bases between them. CDR3 sequence (DNA): TGTGCCAGCAGTGCCGGCAGGGGGGGCTACGAGCAGTACTTC. Translated, it gives CASSAGRGGYEQYF. Supplemented by reference TRBV2 and TRBJ2-7, the full variable domain reads EPEVTQTPSHQVTQMGQEVILRCVPISNHLYFYWYRQILGQKVEFLVSFYNNEISEKSEIFDDQFSVERPDGSNFTLKIRSTKLEDSAMYFCASSAGRGGYEQYFGPGTRLTVT.